The T cell receptor beta chain described here comes from a study of CD8 T cells in ankylosing spondylitis. With 4 bases removed from V and 4 bases from J, the gap between germline ends came to 10 bases. The CDR3 is 14 amino acids. The germline gives CDR1 SGHTA, CDR2 FQGNSA. TCRdb passed the 5' RACE reads through MiXCR, listing each CDR3 protein once. The sample holds about 240,000 distinct CDR3 sequences, roughly 8.6% seen once. There are many counts of this clonotype. The clonotype comes from a male donor with ankylosing spondylitis or in good health (not recorded which). Sequencing input: blood, either unsorted or a sorted T cell fraction (not recorded which). The chain recombines TRBV7-2 with TRBJ1-4; possible D gene TRBD1, 5 bases. The chain's CDR3 is CASSYGTFNEKLFF. The CDR3 nucleotides read TGTGCCAGCAGCTACGGGACCTTTAATGAAAAACTGTTTTTT.